Sequencing of this TCR beta chain was carried out in a study of T cell responses to AZD1222 COVID-19 vaccine. The study, taken as a whole, reports: Once two AZD1222 doses were given, Spike-specific TCR breadth and depth went up. At baseline, seropositivity was found in only a handful of AZD1222 recipients.

Here immunoSEQ multiplex PCR was the method, and the copy in TCRdb shows in-frame clones only, minus some. Of 130,000 to 150,000 clones in the sample, 85% to 95% were seen once. V gave up 5 bases and J gave up 0 bases; unmatched junction bases: 1. The V gene's germline CDR1 is SEHNR and CDR2 FQNEAQ (reference sequence). The CDR3 extends over 13 amino acids. Of note for this clone: Its target is unknown.

The clonotype originates from an adult who had recovered from COVID-19. Sequencing used peripheral blood, obtained after recovery from COVID-19. The chain links TRBV7-9 to TRBJ2-7, with 7 bases aligning to TRBD1. Here the CDR3 DNA reads TGTGCCAGCAGCGACAGGGTCTCCTACGAGCAGTACTTC. Translating gives CASSDRVSYEQYF.